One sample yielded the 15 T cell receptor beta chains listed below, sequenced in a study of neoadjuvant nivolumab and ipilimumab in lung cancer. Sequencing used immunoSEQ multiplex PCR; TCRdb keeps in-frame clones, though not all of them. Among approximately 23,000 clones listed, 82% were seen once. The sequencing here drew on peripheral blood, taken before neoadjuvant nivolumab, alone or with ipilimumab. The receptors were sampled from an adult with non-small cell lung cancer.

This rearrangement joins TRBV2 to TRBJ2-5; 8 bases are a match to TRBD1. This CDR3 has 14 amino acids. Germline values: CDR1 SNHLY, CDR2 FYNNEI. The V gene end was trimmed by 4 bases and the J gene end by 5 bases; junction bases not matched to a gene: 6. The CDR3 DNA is TGTGCCAGCAGTGTAGACAGGGGCTTCGAGACCCAGTACTTC. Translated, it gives CASSVDRGFETQYF.

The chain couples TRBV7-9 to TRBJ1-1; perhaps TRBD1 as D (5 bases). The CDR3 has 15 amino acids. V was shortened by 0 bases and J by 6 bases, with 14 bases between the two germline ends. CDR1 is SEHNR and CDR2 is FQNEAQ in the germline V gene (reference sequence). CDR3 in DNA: TGTGCCAGCAGCTTAGCGCTGGGTGGGGCGTCTGAAGCTTTCTTT. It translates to CASSLALGGASEAFF.

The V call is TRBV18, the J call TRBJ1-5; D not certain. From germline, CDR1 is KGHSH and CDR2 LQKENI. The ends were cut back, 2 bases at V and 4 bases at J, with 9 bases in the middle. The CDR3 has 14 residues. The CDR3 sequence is CASSPDQGNQPQHF. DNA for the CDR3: TGTGCCAGCTCACCAGATCAAGGGAATCAGCCCCAGCATTTT. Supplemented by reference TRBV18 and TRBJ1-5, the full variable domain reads NAGVMQNPRHLVRRRGQEARLRCSPMKGHSHVYWYRQLPEEGLKFMVYLQKENIIDESGMPKERFSAEFPKEGPSILRIQQVVRGDSAAYFCASSPDQGNQPQHFGDGTRLSIL.

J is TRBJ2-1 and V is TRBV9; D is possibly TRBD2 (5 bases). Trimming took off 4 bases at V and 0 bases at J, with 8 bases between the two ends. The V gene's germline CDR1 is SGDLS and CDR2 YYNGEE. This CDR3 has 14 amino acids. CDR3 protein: CASSPAGSYNEQFF. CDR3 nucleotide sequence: TGTGCCAGCAGCCCTGCGGGCTCCTACAATGAGCAGTTCTTC.

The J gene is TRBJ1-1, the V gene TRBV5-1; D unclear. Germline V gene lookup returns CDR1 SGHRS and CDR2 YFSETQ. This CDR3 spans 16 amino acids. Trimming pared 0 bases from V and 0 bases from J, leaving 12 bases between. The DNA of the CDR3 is TGCGCCAGCAGCTTGGTGTCCACATCCCTGAACACTGAAGCTTTCTTT. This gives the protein CASSLVSTSLNTEAFF.

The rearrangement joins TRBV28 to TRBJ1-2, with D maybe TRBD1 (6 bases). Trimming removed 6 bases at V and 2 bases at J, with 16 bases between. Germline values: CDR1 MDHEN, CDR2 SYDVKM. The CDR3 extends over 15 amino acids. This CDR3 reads CASRGRGGGNYGYTF. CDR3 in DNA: TGTGCCAGCAGGGGACGAGGGGGTGGAAACTATGGCTACACCTTC.

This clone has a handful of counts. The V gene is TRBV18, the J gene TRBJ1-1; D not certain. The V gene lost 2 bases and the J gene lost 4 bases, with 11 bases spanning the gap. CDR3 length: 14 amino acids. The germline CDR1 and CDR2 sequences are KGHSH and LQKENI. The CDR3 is CASSPGNRVTEAFF. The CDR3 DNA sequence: TGTGCCAGCTCACCAGGGAATCGTGTCACTGAAGCTTTCTTT. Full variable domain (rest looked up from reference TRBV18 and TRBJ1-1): NAGVMQNPRHLVRRRGQEARLRCSPMKGHSHVYWYRQLPEEGLKFMVYLQKENIIDESGMPKERFSAEFPKEGPSILRIQQVVRGDSAAYFCASSPGNRVTEAFFGQGTRLTVV.

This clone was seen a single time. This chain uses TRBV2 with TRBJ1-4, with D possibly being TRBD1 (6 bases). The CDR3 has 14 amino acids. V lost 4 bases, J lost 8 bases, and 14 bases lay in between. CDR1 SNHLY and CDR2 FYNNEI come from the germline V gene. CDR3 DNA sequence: TGTGCCAGCAGTGGAAGACAGGAGCGAGAAAAACTGTTTTTT. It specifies CASSGRQEREKLFF. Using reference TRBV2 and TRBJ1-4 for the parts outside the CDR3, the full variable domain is EPEVTQTPSHQVTQMGQEVILRCVPISNHLYFYWYRQILGQKVEFLVSFYNNEISEKSEIFDDQFSVERPDGSNFTLKIRSTKLEDSAMYFCASSGRQEREKLFFGSGTQLSVL.

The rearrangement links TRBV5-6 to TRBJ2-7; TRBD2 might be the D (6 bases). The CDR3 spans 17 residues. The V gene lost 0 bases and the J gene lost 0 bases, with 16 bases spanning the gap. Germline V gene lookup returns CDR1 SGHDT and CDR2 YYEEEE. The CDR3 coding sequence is TGTGCCAGCAGCTTGGCCGGTCCAGCGGGTGCCTCCTACGAGCAGTACTTC. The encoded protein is CASSLAGPAGASYEQYF. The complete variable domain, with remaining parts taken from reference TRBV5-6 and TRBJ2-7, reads DAGVTQSPTHLIKTRGQQVTLRCSPKSGHDTVSWYQQALGQGPQFIFQYYEEEERQRGNFPDRFSGHQFPNYSSELNVNALLLGDSALYLCASSLAGPAGASYEQYFGPGTRLTVT.

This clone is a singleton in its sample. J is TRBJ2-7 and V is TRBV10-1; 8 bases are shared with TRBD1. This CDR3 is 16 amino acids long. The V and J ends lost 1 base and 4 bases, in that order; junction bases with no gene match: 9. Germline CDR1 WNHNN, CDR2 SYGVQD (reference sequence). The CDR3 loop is CASSELDRALGYEQYF. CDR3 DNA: TGCGCCAGCAGTGAGTTGGACAGGGCTTTAGGGTACGAGCAGTACTTC.

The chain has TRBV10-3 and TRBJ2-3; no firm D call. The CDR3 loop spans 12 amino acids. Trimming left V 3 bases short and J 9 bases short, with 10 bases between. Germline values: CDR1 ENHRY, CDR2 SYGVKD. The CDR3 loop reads CAISDGVGTQYF. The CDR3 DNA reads TGTGCCATCAGTGACGGTGTTGGAACGCAGTATTTT.

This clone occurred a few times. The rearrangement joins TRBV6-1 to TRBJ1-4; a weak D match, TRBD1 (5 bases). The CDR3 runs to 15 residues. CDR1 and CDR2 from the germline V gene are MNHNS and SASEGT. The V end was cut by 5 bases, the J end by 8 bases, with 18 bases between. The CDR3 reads CASSKAHGEGEKLFF. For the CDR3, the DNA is TGTGCCAGCAGTAAGGCACACGGCGAGGGGGAAAAACTGTTTTTT.

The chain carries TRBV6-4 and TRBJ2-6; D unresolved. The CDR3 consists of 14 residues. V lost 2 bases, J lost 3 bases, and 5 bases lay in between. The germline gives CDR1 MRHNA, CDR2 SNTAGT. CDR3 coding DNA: TGTGCCAGCAGTGACAGGGTTGGGGCCAACGTCCTGACTTTC. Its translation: CASSDRVGANVLTF.

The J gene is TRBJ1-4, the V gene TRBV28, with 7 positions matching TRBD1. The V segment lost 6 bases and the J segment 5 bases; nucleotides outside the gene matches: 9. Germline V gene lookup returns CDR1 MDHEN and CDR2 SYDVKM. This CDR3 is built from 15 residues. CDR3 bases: TGTGCCAGCAGACGAAAGGGGGCAGGGAATGAAAAACTGTTTTTT. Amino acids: CASRRKGAGNEKLFF. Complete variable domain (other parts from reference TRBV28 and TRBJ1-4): DVKVTQSSRYLVKRTGEKVFLECVQDMDHENMFWYRQDPGLGLRLIYFSYDVKMKEKGDIPEGYSVSREKKERFSLILESASTNQTSMYLCASRRKGAGNEKLFFGSGTQLSVL.

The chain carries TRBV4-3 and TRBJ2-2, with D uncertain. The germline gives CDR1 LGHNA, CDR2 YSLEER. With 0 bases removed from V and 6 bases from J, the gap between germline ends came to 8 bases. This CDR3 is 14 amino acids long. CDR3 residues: CASSQDLVAGELFF. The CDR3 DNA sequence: TGCGCCAGCAGCCAAGATTTGGTGGCCGGGGAGCTGTTTTTT.